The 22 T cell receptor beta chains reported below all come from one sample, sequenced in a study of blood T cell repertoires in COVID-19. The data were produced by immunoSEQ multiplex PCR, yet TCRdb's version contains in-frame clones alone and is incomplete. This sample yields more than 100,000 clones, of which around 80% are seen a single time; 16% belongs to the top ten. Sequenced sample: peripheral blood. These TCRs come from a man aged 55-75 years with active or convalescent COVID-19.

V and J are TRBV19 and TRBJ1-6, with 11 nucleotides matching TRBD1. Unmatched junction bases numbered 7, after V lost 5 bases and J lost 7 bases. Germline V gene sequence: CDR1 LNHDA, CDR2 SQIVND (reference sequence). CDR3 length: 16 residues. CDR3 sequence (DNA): TGTGCCAGTAGTGAACCGGGACAGGGGGGAAATTCACCCCTCCACTTT. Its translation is CASSEPGQGGNSPLHF.

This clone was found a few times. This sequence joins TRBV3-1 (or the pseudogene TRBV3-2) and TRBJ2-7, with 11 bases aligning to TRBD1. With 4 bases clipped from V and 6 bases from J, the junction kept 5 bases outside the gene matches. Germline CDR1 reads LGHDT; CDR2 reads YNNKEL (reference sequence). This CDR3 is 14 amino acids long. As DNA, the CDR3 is TGTGCCAGCAGCCCCGGGACAGGGGGGTTCGAGCAGTACTTC. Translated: CASSPGTGGFEQYF.

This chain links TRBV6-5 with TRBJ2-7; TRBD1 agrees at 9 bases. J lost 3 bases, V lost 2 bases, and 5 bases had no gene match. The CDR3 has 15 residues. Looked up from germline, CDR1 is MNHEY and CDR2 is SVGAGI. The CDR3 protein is CASSYTRTGDYEQYF. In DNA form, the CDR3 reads TGTGCCAGCAGTTACACGCGGACAGGGGACTACGAGCAGTACTTC.

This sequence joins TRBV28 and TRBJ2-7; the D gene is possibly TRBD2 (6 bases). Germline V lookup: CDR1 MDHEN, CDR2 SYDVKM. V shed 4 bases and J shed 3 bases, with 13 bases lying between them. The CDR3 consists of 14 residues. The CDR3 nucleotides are TGTGCCAGCAGTTCTCCACTGGGGGGCTACGAGCAGTACTTC. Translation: CASSSPLGGYEQYF.

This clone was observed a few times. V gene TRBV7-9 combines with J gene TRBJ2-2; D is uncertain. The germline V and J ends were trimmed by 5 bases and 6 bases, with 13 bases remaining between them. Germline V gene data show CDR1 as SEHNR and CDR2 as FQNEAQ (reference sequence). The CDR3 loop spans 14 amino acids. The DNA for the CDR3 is TGTGCCAGCAGCCTCCAGGCGTATGCCGGGGAGCTGTTTTTT. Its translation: CASSLQAYAGELFF.

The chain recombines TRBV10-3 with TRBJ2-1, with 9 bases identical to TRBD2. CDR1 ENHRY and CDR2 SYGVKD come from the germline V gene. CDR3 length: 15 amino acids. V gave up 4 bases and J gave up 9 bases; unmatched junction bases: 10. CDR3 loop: CAISGDSGRTGEQFF. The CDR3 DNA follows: TGTGCCATCAGTGGAGACAGCGGGAGGACGGGTGAGCAGTTCTTC.

CDR3 in DNA: TGTGCCAGCAGCCCGTCCGGGACAGGGATCAATGAGCAGTTCTTC. It yields the protein CASSPSGTGINEQFF. The V and J genes are TRBV7-3 and TRBJ2-1; 9 nucleotides agree with TRBD1. The CDR3 contains 15 residues. With 5 bases clipped from V and 6 bases from J, the junction kept 8 bases outside the gene matches. Germline CDR1 and CDR2: SGHTA and FQGTGA.

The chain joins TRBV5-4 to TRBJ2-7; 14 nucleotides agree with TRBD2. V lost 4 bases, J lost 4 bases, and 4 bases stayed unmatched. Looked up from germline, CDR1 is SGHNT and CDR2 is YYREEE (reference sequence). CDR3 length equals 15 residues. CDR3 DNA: TGTGCCAGCAGCACCGGGACTAGCGGGAGATACGAGCAGTACTTC. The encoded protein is CASSTGTSGRYEQYF.

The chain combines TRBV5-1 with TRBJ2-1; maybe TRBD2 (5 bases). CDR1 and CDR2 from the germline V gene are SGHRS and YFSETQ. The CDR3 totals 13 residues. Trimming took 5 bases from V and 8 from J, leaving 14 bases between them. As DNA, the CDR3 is TGCGCCAGCAGTTCGCTAGCCGAGGATGAGCAGTTCTTC. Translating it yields CASSSLAEDEQFF.

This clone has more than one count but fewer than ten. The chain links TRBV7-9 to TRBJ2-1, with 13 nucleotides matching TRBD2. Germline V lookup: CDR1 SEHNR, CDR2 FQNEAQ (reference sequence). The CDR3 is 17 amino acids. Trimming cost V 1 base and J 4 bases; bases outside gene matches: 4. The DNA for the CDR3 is TGTGCCAGCAGCTTAGTTACTAGCGGGAGGGGATACAATGAGCAGTTCTTC. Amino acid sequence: CASSLVTSGRGYNEQFF.

CDR3 residues: CASSYRLASDGELFF. The CDR3 DNA is TGTGCCAGCAGTTATCGACTAGCGAGTGACGGGGAGCTGTTTTTT. The chain uses TRBV6-5 and TRBJ2-2; 8 positions agree with TRBD2. There are 15 residues in the CDR3. Per germline, CDR1 MNHEY and CDR2 SVGAGI. The ends lost 3 bases at V and 7 bases at J; junction bases unmatched: 7.

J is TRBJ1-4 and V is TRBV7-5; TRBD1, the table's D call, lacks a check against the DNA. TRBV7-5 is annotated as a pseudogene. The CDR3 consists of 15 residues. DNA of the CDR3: TGTGTCAGAAGCACGCGACAAGACCGTAGTGAAAAACTGTTTTTT. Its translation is CVRSTRQDRSEKLFF.

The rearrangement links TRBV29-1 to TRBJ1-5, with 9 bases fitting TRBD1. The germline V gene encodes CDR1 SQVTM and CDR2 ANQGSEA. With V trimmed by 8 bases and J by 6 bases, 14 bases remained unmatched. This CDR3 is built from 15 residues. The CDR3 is CSPLFWDRVRQPQHF. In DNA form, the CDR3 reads TGCAGCCCCCTTTTCTGGGACAGGGTCCGTCAGCCCCAGCATTTT.

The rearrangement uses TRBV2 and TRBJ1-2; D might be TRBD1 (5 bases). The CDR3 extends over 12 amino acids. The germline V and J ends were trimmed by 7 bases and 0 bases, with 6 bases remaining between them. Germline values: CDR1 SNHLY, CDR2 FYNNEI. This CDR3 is CASKQANYGYTF. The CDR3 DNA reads TGTGCCAGCAAACAGGCTAACTATGGCTACACCTTC. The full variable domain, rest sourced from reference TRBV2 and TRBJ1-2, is EPEVTQTPSHQVTQMGQEVILRCVPISNHLYFYWYRQILGQKVEFLVSFYNNEISEKSEIFDDQFSVERPDGSNFTLKIRSTKLEDSAMYFCASKQANYGYTFGSGTRLTVV.

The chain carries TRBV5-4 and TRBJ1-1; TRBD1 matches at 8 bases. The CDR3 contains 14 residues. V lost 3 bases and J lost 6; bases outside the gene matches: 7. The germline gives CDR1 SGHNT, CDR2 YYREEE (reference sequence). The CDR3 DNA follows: TGTGCCAGCAGCTCCCGGACAGGGCGGGCTGAAGCTTTCTTT. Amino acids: CASSSRTGRAEAFF.

In nucleotides, the CDR3 is TGTGCCAGCAGGGCGGGACAGGAGGGTTCCACTGAAGCTTTCTTT. Its translation is CASRAGQEGSTEAFF. V gene TRBV2 combines with J gene TRBJ1-1; 8 bases are shared with TRBD1. The V and J ends lost 6 bases and 4 bases, in that order; junction bases with no gene match: 10. This CDR3 spans 15 amino acids. Germline V lookup: CDR1 SNHLY, CDR2 FYNNEI.

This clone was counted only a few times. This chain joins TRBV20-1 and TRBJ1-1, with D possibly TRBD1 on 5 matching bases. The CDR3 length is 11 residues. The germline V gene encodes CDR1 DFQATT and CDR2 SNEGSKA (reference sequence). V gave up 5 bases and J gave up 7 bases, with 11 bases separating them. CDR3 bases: TGCAGTGCTTCAGGGCACCATGAAGCTTTCTTT. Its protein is CSASGHHEAFF.

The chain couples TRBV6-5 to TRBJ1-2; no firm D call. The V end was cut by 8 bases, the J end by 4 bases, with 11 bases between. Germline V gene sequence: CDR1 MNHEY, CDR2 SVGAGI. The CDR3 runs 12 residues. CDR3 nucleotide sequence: TGTGCCAGCTATGACTATGTCTATGGCTACACCTTC. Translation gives CASYDYVYGYTF.

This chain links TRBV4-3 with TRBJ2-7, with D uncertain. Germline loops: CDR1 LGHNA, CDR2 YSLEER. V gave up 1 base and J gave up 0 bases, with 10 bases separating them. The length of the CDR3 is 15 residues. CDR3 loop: CASSQVVRSSYEQYF. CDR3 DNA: TGCGCCAGCAGCCAAGTAGTCAGGTCCTCCTACGAGCAGTACTTC.

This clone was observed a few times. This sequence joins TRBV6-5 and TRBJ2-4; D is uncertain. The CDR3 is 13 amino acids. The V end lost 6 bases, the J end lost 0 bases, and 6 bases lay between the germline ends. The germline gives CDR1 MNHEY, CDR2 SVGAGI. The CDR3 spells CASRQLAKNIQYF. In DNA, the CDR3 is TGTGCCAGCAGACAGCTAGCCAAAAACATTCAGTACTTC.

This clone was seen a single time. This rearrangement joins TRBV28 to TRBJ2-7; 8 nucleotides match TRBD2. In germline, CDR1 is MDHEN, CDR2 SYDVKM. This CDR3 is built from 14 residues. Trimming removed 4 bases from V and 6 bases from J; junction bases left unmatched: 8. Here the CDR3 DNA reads TGTGCCAGCAGTTCAAAGCGGGAGATGGGCGAGCAGTACTTC. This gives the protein CASSSKREMGEQYF. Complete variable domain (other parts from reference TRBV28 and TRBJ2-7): DVKVTQSSRYLVKRTGEKVFLECVQDMDHENMFWYRQDPGLGLRLIYFSYDVKMKEKGDIPEGYSVSREKKERFSLILESASTNQTSMYLCASSSKREMGEQYFGPGTRLTVT.

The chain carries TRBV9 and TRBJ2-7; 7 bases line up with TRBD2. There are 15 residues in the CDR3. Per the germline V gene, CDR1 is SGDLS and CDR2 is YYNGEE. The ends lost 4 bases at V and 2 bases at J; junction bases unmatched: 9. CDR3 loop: CASSPGAGDPYEQYF. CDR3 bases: TGTGCCAGCAGCCCCGGGGCGGGAGACCCCTACGAGCAGTACTTC.